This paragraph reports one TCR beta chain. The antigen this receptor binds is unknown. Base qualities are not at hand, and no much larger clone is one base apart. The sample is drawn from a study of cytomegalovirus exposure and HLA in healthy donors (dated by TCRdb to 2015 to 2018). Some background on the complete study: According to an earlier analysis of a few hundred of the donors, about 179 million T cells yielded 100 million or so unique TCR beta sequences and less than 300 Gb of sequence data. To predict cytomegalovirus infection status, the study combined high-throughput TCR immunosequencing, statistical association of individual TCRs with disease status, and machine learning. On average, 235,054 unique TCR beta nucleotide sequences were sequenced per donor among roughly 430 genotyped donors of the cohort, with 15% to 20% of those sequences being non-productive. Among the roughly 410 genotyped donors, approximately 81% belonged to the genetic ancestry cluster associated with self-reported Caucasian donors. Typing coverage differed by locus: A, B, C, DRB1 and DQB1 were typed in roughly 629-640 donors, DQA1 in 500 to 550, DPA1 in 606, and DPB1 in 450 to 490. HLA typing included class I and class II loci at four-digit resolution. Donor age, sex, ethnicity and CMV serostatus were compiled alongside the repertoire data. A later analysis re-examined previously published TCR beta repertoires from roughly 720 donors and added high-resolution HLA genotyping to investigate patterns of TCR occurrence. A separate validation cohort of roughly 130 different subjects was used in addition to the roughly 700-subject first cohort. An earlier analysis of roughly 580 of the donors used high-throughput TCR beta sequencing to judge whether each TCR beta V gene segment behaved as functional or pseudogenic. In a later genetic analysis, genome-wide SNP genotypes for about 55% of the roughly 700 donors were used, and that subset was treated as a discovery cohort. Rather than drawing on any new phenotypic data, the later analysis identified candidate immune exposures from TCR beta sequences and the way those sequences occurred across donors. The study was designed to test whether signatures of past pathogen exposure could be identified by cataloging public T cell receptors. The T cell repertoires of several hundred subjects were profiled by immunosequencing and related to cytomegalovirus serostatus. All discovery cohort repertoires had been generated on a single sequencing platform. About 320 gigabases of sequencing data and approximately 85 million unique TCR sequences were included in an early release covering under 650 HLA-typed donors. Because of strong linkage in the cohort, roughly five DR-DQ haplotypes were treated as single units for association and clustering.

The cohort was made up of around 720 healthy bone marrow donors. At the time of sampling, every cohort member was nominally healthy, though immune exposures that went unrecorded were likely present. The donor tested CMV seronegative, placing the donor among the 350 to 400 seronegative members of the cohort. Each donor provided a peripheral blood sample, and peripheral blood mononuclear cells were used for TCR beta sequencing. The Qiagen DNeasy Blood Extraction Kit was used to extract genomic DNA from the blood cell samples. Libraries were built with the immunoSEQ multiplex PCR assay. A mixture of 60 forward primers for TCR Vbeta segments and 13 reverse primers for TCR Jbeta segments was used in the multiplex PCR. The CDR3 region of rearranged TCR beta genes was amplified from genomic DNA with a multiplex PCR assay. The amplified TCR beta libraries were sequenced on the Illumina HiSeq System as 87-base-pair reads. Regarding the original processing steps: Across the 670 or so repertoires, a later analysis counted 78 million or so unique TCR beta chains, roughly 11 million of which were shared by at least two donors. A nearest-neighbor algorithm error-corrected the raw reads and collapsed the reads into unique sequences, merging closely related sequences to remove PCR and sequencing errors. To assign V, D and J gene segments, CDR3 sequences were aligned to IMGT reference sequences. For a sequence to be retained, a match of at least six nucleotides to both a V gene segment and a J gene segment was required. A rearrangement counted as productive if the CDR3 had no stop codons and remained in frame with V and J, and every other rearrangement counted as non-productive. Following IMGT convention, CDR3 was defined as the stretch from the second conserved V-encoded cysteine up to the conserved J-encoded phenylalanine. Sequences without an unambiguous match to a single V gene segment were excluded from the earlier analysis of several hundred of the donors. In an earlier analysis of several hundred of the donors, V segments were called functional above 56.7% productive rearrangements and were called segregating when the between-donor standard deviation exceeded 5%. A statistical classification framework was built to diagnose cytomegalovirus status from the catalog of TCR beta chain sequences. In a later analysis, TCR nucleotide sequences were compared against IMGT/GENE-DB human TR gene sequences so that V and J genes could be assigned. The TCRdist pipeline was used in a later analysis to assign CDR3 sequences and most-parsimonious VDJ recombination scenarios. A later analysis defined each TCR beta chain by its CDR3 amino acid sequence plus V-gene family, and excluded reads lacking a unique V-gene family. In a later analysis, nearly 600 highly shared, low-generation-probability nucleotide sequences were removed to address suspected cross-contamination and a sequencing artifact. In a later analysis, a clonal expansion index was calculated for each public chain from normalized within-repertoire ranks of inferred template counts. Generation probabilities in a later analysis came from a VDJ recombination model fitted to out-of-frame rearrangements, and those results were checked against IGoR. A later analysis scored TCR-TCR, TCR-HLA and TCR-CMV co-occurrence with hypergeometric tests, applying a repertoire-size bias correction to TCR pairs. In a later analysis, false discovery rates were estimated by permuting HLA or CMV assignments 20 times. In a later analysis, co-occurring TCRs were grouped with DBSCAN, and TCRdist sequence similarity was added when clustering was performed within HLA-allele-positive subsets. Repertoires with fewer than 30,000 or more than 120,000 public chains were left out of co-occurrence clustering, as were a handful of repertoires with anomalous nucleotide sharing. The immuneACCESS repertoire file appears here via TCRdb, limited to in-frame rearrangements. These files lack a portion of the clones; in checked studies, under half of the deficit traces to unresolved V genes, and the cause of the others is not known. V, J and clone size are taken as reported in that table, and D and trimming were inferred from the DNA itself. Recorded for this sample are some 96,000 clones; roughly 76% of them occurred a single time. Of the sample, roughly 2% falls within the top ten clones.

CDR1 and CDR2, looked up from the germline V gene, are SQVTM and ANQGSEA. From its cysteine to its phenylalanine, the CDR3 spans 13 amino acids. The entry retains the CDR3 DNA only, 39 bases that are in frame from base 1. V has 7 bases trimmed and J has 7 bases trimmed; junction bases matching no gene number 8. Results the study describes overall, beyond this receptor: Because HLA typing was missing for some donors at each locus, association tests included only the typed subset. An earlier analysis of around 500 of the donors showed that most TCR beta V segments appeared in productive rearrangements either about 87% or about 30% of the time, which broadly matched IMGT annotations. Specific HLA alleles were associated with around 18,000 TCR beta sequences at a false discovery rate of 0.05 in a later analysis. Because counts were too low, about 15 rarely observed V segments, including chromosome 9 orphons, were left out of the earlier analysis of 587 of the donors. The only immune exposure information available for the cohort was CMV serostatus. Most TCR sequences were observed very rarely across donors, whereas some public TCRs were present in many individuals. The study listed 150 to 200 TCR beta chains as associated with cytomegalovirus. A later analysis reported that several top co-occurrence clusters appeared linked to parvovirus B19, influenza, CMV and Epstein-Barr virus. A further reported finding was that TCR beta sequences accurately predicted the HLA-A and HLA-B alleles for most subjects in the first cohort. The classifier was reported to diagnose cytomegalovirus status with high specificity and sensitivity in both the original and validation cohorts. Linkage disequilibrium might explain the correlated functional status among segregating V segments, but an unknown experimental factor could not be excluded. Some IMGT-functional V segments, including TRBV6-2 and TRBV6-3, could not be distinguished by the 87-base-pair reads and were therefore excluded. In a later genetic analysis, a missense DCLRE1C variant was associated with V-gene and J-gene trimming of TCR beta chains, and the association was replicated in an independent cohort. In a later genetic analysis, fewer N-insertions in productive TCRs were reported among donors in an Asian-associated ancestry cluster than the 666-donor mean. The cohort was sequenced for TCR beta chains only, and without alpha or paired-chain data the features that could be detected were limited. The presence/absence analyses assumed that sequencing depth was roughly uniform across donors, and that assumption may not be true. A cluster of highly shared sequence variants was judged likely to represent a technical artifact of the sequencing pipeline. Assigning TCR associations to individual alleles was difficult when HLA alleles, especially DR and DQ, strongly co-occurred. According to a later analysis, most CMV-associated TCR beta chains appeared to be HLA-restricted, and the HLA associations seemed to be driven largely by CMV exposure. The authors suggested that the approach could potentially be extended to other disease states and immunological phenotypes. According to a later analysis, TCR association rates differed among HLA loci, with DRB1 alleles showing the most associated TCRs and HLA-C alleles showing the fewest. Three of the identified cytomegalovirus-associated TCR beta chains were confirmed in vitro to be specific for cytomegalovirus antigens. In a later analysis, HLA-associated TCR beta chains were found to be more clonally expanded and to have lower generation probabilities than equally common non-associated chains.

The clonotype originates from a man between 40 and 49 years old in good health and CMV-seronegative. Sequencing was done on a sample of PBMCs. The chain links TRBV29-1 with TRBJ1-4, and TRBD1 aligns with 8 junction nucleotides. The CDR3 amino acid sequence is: CSAPGQGGEKLFF. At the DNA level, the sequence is TGCAGCGCGCCCGGACAGGGTGGTGAAAAACTGTTTTTT.